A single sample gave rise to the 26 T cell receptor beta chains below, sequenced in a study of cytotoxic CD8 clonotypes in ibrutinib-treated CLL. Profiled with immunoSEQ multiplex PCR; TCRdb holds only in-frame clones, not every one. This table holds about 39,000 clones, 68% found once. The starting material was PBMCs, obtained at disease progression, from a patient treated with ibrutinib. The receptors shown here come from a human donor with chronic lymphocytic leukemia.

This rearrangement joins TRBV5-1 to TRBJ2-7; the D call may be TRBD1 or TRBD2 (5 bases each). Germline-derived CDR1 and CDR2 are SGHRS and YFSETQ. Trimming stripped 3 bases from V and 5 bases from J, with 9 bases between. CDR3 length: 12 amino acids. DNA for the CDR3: TGCGCCAGCAGCTCGAGAGGGGACGAGCAGTACTTC. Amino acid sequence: CASSSRGDEQYF.

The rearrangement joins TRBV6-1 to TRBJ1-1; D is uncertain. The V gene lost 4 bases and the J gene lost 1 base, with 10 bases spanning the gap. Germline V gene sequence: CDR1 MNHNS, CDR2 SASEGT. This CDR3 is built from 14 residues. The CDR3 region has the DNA TGTGCCAGCAGTGTGGAACCGACGAACACTGAAGCTTTCTTT. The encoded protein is CASSVEPTNTEAFF.

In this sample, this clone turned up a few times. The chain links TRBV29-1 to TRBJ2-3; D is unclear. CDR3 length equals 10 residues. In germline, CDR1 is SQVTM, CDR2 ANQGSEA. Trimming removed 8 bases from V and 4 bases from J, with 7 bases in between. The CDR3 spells CSHLSDTQYF. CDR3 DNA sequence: TGCAGCCACCTATCAGATACGCAGTATTTT.

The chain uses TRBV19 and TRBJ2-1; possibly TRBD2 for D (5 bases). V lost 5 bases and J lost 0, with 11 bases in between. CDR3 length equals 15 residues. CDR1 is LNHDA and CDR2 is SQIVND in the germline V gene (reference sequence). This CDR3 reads CASSVGVSSYNEQFF. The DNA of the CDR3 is TGTGCCAGTAGTGTCGGGGTGAGCTCCTACAATGAGCAGTTCTTC. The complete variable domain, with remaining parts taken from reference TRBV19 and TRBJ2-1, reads DGGITQSPKYLFRKEGQNVTLSCEQNLNHDAMYWYRQDPGQGLRLIYYSQIVNDFQKGDIAEGYSVSREKKESFPLTVTSAQKNPTAFYLCASSVGVSSYNEQFFGPGTRLTVL.

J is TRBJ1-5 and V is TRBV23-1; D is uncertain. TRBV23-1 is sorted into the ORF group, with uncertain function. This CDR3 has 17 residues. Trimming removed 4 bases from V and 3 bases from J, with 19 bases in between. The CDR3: CASSLPHGPTPNQPQHF. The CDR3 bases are TGCGCCAGCAGTCTGCCTCATGGACCTACGCCCAATCAGCCCCAGCATTTT.

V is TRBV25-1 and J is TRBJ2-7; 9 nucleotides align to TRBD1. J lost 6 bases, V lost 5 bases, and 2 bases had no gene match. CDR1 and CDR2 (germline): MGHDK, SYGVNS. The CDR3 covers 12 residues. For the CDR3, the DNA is TGTGCCAGCAGTACAGGGGGCGCCGAGCAGTACTTC. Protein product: CASSTGGAEQYF.

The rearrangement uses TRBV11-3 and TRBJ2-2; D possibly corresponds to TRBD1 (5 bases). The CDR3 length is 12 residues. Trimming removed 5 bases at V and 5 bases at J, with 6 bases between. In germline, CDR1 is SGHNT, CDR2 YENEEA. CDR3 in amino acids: CASSQGTGELFF. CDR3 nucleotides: TGTGCCAGCAGCCAGGGAACCGGGGAGCTGTTTTTT.

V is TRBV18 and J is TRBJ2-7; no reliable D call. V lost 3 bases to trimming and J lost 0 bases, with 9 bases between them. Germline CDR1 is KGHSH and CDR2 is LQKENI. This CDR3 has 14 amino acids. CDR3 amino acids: CASSPEALSYEQYF. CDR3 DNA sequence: TGTGCCAGCTCACCCGAGGCCCTCTCCTACGAGCAGTACTTC.

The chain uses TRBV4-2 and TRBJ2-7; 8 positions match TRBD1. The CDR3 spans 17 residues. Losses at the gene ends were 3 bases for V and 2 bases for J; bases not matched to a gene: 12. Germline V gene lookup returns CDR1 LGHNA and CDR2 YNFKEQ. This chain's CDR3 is CASSHGGRGLSAYEQYF. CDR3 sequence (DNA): TGTGCCAGCAGCCATGGGGGCAGGGGGCTATCGGCCTACGAGCAGTACTTC.

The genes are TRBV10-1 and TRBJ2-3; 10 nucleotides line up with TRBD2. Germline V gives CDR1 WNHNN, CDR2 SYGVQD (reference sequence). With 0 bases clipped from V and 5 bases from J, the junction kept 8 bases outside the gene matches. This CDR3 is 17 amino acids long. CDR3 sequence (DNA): TGCGCCAGCAGTGAGTCAGTTCGAGCGGGAGGGAAAGATACGCAGTATTTT. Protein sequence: CASSESVRAGGKDTQYF.

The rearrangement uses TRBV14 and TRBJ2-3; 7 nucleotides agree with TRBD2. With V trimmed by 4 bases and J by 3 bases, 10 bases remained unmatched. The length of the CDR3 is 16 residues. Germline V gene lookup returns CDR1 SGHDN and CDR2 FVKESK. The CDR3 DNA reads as TGTGCCAGCAGCCCGAGGCGCGGGAGAGGAACAGATACGCAGTATTTT. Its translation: CASSPRRGRGTDTQYF.

The CDR3 is CASSPGTVTYEQYF. CDR3 sequence (DNA): TGTGCCAGCAGCCCGGGGACGGTGACCTACGAGCAGTACTTC. The V and J genes are TRBV7-9 and TRBJ2-7, with D perhaps being TRBD1 or TRBD2 (5 bases each). This CDR3 spans 14 amino acids. Per the germline V gene, CDR1 is SEHNR and CDR2 is FQNEAQ (reference sequence). The V gene lost 5 bases and the J gene lost 2 bases, with 13 bases spanning the gap.

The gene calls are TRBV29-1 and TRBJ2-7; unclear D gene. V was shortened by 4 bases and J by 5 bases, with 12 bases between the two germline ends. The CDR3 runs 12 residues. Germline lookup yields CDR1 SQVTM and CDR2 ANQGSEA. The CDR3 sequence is CSVAHNRHEQYF. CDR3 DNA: TGCAGCGTTGCCCACAACCGTCACGAGCAGTACTTC.

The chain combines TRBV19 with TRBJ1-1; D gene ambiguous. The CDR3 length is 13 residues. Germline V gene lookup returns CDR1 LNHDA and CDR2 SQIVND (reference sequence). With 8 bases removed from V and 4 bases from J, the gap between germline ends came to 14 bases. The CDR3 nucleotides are TGTGCCAGTCTCCCAGGAGGTGGCACTGAAGCTTTCTTT. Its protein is CASLPGGGTEAFF.

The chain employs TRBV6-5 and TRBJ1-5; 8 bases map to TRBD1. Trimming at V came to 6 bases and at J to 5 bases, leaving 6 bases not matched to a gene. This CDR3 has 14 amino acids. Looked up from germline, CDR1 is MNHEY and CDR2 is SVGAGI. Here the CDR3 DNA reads TGTGCCAGCAGGCCCGGGACAGGTTATCAGCCCCAGCATTTT. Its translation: CASRPGTGYQPQHF.

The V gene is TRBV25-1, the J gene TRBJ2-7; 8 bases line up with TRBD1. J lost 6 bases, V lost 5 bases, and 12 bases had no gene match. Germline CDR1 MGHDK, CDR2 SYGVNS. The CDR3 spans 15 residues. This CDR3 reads CASSSPGTGRVEQYF. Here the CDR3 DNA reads TGTGCCAGCAGTTCCCCCGGGACAGGCCGGGTCGAGCAGTACTTC.

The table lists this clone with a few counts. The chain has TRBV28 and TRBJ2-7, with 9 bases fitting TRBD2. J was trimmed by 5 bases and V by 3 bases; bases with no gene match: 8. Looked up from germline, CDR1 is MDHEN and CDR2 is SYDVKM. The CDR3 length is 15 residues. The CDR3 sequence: CASSLYEREANEQYF. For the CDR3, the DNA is TGTGCCAGCAGTTTGTACGAGCGGGAGGCAAACGAGCAGTACTTC.

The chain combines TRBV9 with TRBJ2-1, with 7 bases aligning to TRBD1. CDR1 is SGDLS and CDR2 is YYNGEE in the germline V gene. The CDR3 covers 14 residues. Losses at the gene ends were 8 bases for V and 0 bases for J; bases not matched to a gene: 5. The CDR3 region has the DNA TGTGCCAGTCAGACAGGGTCCTCCTACAATGAGCAGTTCTTC. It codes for CASQTGSSYNEQFF.

CDR3 region: CASSFNAYGYGYTF. The CDR3 DNA reads as TGTGCCAGCAGCTTTAATGCCTACGGATATGGCTACACCTTC. This rearrangement joins TRBV11-3 to TRBJ1-2; D gene uncertain. The CDR3 consists of 14 residues. V was pared by 3 bases and J by 5 bases, with 13 bases between. The V gene's germline CDR1 is SGHNT and CDR2 YENEEA.

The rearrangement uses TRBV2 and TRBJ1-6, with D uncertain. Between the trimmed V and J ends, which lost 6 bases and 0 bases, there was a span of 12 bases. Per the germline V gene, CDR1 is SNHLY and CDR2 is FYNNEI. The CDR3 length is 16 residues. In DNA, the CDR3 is TGTGCCAGCAGAGCACACCAAACCTCCTATAATTCACCCCTCCACTTT. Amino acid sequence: CASRAHQTSYNSPLHF.

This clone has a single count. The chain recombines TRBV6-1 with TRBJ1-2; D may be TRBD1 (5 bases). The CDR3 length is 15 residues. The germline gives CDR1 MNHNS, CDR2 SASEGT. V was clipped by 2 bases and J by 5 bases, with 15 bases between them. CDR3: CASSELIQDFYGYTF. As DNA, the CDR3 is TGTGCCAGCAGTGAACTGATACAGGACTTTTATGGCTACACCTTC.

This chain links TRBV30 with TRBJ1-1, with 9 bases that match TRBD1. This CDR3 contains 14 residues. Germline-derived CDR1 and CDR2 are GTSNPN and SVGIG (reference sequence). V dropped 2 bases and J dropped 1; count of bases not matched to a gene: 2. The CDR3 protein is CAWSRTGANTEAFF. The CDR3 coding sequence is TGTGCCTGGAGTCGGACAGGGGCGAACACTGAAGCTTTCTTT.

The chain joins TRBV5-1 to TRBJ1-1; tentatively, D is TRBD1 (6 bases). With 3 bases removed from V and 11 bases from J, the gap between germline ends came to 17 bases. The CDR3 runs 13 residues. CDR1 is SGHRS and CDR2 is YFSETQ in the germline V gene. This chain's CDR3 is CASSSYERGAAFF. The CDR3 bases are TGCGCCAGCAGCTCCTACGAGCGGGGGGCGGCTTTCTTT. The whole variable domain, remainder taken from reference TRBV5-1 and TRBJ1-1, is KAGVTQTPRYLIKTRGQQVTLSCSPISGHRSVSWYQQTPGQGLQFLFEYFSETQRNKGNFPGRFSGRQFSNSRSEMNVSTLELGDSALYLCASSSYERGAAFFGQGTRLTVV.

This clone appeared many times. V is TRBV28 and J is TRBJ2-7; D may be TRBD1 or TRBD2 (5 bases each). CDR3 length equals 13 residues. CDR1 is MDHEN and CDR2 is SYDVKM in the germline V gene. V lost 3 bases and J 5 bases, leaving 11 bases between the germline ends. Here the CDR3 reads CASSFLEGHEQYF. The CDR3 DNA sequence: TGTGCCAGCAGTTTCCTAGAGGGACACGAGCAGTACTTC.

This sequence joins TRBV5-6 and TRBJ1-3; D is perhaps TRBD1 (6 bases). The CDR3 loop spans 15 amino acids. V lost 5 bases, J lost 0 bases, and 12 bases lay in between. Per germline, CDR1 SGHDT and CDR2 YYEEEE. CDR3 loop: CASRPQGFSGNTIYF. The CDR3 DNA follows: TGTGCCAGCAGACCACAGGGTTTCTCTGGAAACACCATATATTTT.

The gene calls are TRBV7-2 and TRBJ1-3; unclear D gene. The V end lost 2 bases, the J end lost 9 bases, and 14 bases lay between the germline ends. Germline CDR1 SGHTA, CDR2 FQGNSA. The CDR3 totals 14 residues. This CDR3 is CASSLSDFGGTIYF. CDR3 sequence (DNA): TGTGCCAGCAGCTTATCGGACTTTGGTGGCACCATATATTTT. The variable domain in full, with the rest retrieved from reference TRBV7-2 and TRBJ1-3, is GAGVSQSPSNKVTEKGKDVELRCDPISGHTALYWYRQSLGQGLEFLIYFQGNSAPDKSGLPSDRFSAERTGGSVSTLTIQRTQQEDSAVYLCASSLSDFGGTIYFGEGSWLTVV.